This T cell receptor beta chain was profiled in a study of cytomegalovirus exposure and HLA in healthy donors. For the study at large: The Caucasian-associated ancestry cluster held over 65% of more than 350 genotyped donors.

PCR primers comprised 60 Vbeta and 13 Jbeta primers. Assay used: immunoSEQ multiplex PCR; TCRdb lists only in-frame clones, some missing. The table for this sample gives over 200,000 clones. The germline V and J ends were trimmed by 6 bases and 9 bases, with 17 bases remaining between them. There are 13 residues in the CDR3. Germline CDR1 SGHTA, CDR2 FQGNSA. The origin of this receptor is a woman aged 25 to 39 in good health and CMV-seropositive. The sequencing input was PBMCs. The V and J genes are TRBV7-2 and TRBJ2-5; D gene uncertain. CDR3 DNA sequence: TGTGCCAGCAGTCCGACTCCGGTCTTTTCCCAGTACTTC. Its protein is CASSPTPVFSQYF.